These 9 T cell receptor beta chains came from one sample sequenced in a study of cytomegalovirus exposure and HLA in healthy donors. The PCR was carried out with 60 Vbeta primers and 13 Jbeta primers. Method: immunoSEQ multiplex PCR; TCRdb's copy keeps in-frame clones and lacks some. The sample holds 150,000 to 200,000 clones, 70% to 90% seen once. The sequenced material came from PBMCs. Receptor source: a young woman in good health and CMV-seronegative.

The chain is built from TRBV4-1 and TRBJ2-7; 7 bases fit TRBD1. This CDR3 spans 16 amino acids. Germline trimming cut 2 bases from V and 0 bases from J; bases unmatched to any gene: 7. The germline CDR1 and CDR2 sequences are MGHRA and YSYEKL. As DNA, the CDR3 is TGCGCCAGCAGCCAACCTAAAGGGACAGCCTCCTACGAGCAGTACTTC. Translating it yields CASSQPKGTASYEQYF.

The J gene is TRBJ1-2, the V gene TRBV2; 10 nucleotides line up with TRBD1. The CDR3 has 14 residues. Germline CDR1 reads SNHLY; CDR2 reads FYNNEI. Unmatched junction bases numbered 3, after V lost 5 bases and J lost 3 bases. For the CDR3, the DNA is TGTGCCAGCAGTCCGGGACAGGGGTACTATGGCTACACCTTC. It encodes CASSPGQGYYGYTF.

The chain joins TRBV5-1 to TRBJ2-1; TRBD2 matches at 8 bases. V shed 2 bases and J 2 bases; nucleotides not matched to a gene: 6. The CDR3 is 16 residues long. Per germline, CDR1 SGHRS and CDR2 YFSETQ. This CDR3 is CASSFDGTRPYNEQFF. CDR3 nucleotides: TGCGCCAGCAGCTTCGACGGGACTAGACCCTACAATGAGCAGTTCTTC.

The CDR3 DNA reads as TGTGCCAGCAGCCAACCCAGGGGACCAGATACGCAGTATTTT. This sequence encodes CASSQPRGPDTQYF. This chain connects TRBV9 to TRBJ2-3, with a weak D call TRBD1 (6 bases). Looked up from germline, CDR1 is SGDLS and CDR2 is YYNGEE. This CDR3 is 14 amino acids long. Trimming took off 4 bases at V and 4 bases at J, with 13 bases between the two ends.

Written as DNA, the CDR3 is TGTGCCAGCAGCCAGAACCCGGGACAGGGGTTCGAAAAACTGTTTTTT. Protein sequence: CASSQNPGQGFEKLFF. The chain joins TRBV4-2 to TRBJ1-4; TRBD1 aligns across 10 bases. This CDR3 is built from 16 residues. V trimming: 3 bases; J trimming: 8 bases; junction bases outside the gene matches: 9. Germline V CDR1 and CDR2: LGHNA, YNFKEQ.

The chain combines TRBV7-3 with TRBJ2-3, with a possible D match to TRBD2 (5 bases). V lost 4 bases and J 6 bases, leaving 11 bases between the germline ends. The CDR3 length is 13 residues. Germline values: CDR1 SGHTA, CDR2 FQGTGA. The CDR3 nucleotides read TGTGCCAGCAGCTCGGGGTCCGTGGATACGCAGTATTTT. Its translation is CASSSGSVDTQYF.

The chain recombines TRBV7-2 with TRBJ1-4; perhaps TRBD1 as D (5 bases). V lost 1 base and J 5 bases, leaving 14 bases between the germline ends. The CDR3 runs to 16 residues. Germline CDR1 is SGHTA and CDR2 is FQGNSA. As DNA, the CDR3 is TGTGCCAGCAGCTTAGGTCGGGGCGGGAGAAATGAAAAACTGTTTTTT. It specifies CASSLGRGGRNEKLFF.

The chain joins TRBV7-9 to TRBJ1-1; perhaps TRBD1 as D (5 bases). Trimming took off 0 bases at V and 7 bases at J, with 9 bases between the two ends. The CDR3 totals 13 residues. Germline CDR1 and CDR2: SEHNR and FQNEAQ (reference sequence). The CDR3 coding sequence is TGTGCCAGCAGCTTAGCGACAGTGAATGAAGCTTTCTTT. Residues: CASSLATVNEAFF.

This rearrangement joins TRBV19 to TRBJ2-2; tentatively, D is TRBD2 (5 bases). Trimming left V 3 bases short and J 4 bases short, with 15 bases between. The germline V gene encodes CDR1 LNHDA and CDR2 SQIVND (reference sequence). The CDR3 length is 16 residues. The CDR3 spells CASSIGFGLSTGELFF. In DNA, the CDR3 is TGTGCCAGTAGTATTGGTTTTGGACTTTCCACCGGGGAGCTGTTTTTT.